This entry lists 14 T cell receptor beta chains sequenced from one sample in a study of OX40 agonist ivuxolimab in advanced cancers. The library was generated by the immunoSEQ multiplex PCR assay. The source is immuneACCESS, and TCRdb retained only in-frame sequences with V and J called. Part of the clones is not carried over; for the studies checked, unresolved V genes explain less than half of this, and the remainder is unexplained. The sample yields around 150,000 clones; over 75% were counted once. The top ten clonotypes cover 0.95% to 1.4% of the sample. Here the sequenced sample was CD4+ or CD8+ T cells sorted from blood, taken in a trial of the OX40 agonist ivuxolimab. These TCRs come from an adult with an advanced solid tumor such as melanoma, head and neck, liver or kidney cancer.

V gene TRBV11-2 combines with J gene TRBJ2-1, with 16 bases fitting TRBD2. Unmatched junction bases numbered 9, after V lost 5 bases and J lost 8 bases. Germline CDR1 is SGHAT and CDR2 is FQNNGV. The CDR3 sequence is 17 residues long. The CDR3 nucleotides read TGTGCCAGCAGCCATCCGGGACTAGCGGGAGGGCCCCATGAGCAGTTCTTC. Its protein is CASSHPGLAGGPHEQFF.

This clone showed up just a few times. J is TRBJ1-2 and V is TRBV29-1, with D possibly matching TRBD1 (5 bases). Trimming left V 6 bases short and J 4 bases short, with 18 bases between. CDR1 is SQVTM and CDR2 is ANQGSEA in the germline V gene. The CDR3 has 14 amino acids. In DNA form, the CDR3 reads TGCAGCGTCGTACAGGTCCCAGCTGTCTATGGCTACACCTTC. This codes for CSVVQVPAVYGYTF.

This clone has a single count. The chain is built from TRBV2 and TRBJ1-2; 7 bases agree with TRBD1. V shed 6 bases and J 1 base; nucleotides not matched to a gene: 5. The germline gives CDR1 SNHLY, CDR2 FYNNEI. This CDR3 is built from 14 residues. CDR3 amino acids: CASRQGQINYGYTF. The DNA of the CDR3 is TGTGCCAGCAGGCAGGGACAGATTAACTATGGCTACACCTTC.

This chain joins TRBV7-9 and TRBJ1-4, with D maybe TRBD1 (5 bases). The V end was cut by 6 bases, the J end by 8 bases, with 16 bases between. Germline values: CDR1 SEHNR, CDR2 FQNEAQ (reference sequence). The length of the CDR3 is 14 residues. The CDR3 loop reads CASSQTGVGEKLFF. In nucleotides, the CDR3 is TGTGCCAGCAGTCAGACGGGGGTTGGAGAAAAACTGTTTTTT.

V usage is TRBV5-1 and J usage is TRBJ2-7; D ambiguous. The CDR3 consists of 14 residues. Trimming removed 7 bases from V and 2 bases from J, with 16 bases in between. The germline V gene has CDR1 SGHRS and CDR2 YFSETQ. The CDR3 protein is CASGHGPAAYEQYF. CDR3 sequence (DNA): TGCGCCAGCGGGCATGGACCGGCGGCCTACGAGCAGTACTTC.

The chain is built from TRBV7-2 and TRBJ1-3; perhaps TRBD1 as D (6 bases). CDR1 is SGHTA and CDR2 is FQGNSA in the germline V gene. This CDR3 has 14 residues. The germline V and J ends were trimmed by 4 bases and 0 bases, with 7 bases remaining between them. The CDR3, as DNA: TGTGCCAGCAGCTCGGACAGCTCTGGAAACACCATATATTTT. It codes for CASSSDSSGNTIYF. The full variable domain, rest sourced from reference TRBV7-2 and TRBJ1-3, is GAGVSQSPSNKVTEKGKDVELRCDPISGHTALYWYRQSLGQGLEFLIYFQGNSAPDKSGLPSDRFSAERTGGSVSTLTIQRTQQEDSAVYLCASSSDSSGNTIYFGEGSWLTVV.

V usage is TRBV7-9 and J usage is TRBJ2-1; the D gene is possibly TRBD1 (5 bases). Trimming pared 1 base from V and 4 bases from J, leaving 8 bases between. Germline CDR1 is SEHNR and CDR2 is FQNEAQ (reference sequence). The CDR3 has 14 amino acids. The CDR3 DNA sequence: TGTGCCAGCAGCTTAGAAGACAGATACAATGAGCAGTTCTTC. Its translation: CASSLEDRYNEQFF.

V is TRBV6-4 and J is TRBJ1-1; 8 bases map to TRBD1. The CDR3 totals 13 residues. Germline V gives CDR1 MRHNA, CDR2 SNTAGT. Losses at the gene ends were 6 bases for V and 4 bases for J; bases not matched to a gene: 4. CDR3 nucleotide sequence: TGTGCCAGCAGAGGACAGGGAGGCACTGAAGCTTTCTTT. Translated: CASRGQGGTEAFF.

This chain's CDR3 is CASSLKYSNQPQHF. The CDR3, as DNA: TGTGCCAGCAGTCTTAAGTATAGCAATCAGCCCCAGCATTTT. The chain combines TRBV6-5 with TRBJ1-5; D unclear. The CDR3 is made up of 14 amino acids. Germline CDR1 and CDR2: MNHEY and SVGAGI. V lost 5 bases and J lost 0, with 8 bases in between.

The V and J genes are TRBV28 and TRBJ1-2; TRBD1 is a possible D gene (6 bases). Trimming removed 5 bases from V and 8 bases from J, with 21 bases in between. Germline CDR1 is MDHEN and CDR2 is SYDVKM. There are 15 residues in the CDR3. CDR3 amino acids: CASSTRFRGALGYTF. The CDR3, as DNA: TGTGCCAGCAGTACGAGGTTTCGGGGGGCGCTGGGCTACACCTTC.

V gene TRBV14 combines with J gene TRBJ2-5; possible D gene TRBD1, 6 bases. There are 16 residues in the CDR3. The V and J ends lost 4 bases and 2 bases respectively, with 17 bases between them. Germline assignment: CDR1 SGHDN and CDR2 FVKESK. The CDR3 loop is CASSPFTGQAQETQYF. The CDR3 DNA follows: TGTGCCAGCAGCCCCTTCACGGGACAAGCTCAAGAGACCCAGTACTTC.

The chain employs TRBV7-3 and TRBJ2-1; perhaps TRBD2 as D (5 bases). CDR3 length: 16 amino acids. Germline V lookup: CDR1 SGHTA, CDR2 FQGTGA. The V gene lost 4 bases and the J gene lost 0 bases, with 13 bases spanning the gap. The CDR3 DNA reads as TGTGCCAGCAGCTGGGATAGCGCCAACTCCTACAATGAGCAGTTCTTC. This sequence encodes CASSWDSANSYNEQFF.

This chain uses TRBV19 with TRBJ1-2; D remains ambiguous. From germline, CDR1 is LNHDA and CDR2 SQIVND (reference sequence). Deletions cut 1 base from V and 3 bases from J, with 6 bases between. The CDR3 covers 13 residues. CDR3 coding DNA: TGTGCCAGTAGTATAGGACAAGACTATGGCTACACCTTC. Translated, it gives CASSIGQDYGYTF.

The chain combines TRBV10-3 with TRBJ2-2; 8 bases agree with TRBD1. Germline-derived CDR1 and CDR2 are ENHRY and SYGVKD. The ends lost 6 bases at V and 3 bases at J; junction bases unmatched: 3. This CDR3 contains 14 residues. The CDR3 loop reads CAIRMTGDTGELFF. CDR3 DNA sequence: TGTGCCATCAGGATGACAGGGGACACCGGGGAGCTGTTTTTT.